This T cell receptor beta chain was retrieved from a study of shared clonotypes between healthy human individuals. Using immunoSEQ multiplex PCR, the repertoire was profiled, and TCRdb retains in-frame clones only, with some absent. Among some 2,500,000 clones listed, roughly 93% were seen once. A remark on this clone: Its antigen is not known.

CDR3 length: 15 residues. Trimming cost V 6 bases and J 7 bases; bases outside gene matches: 11. Germline lookup yields CDR1 ENHRY and CDR2 SYGVKD. Notes on the study in general: Approximately 5% of naive CD4 clonotypes were shared across four donors.

Sequencing used naive CD4+ T cells from PBMCs. Subset: CD45RA+ positively selected. The sequence derives from a man aged 18 to 29 in good health. Some clones in this sample may be carry-over from other donors' samples. The J gene is TRBJ2-1, the V gene TRBV10-3, with 8 bases matching TRBD2. In DNA, the CDR3 is TGTGCCATCAGGGTAGCGGGGCCCCGGGGAAATGAGCAGTTCTTC. Protein product: CAIRVAGPRGNEQFF.